A selection of T cell receptor beta chains follows, all from one sample in a study of T cell changes during pregnancy in multiple sclerosis. The table came from immunoSEQ multiplex PCR; TCRdb's copy has only in-frame clones and leaves some out. The top ten hold about 5.4% of the sample, which has fewer than 70,000 clones, approximately 87% seen once. The sequenced material came from peripheral blood from another person, used as feeder cells. The source of these receptors is a human donor whose cells served as feeder cells for cultures in a pregnancy study. Each CDR3 is given with its conserved first and last residue. Each record gives: D gene, V gene, clone size, J gene, CDR3 DNA, CDR3 protein. D genes are given only for firm matches. Expanded clones are given a class, and other clones once, few, many or no size at all.

d_call: TRBD2
v_call: TRBV6-5
clone_size: NA
j_call: TRBJ2-1
cdr3_nt: TGTGCCAGCAGTTTACTCAGCGGGGGATACAATGAGCAGTTCTTC
cdr3_aa: CASSLLSGGYNEQFF

d_call: NA
v_call: TRBV23-1
clone_size: NA
j_call: TRBJ1-2
cdr3_nt: TGCGCCAGCACGCCTGGGCGAGGGATTTACTATGGCTACACCTTC
cdr3_aa: CASTPGRGIYYGYTF

d_call: NA
v_call: TRBV30
clone_size: NA
j_call: TRBJ1-2
cdr3_nt: TGTGCCGGGTACGGGGGGCTTATTTCATATGGCTACACCTTC
cdr3_aa: CAGYGGLISYGYTF

d_call: TRBD1
v_call: TRBV5-6
clone_size: NA
j_call: TRBJ2-4
cdr3_nt: TGTGCCAGCAGCTCCCTGACAGGGATGACAAACATTCAGTACTTC
cdr3_aa: CASSSLTGMTNIQYF

d_call: NA
v_call: TRBV19
clone_size: NA
j_call: TRBJ2-7
cdr3_nt: TGTGCCAGCCCCTGCAGGACCCTCTACGAGCAGTACTTC
cdr3_aa: CASPCRTLYEQYF

d_call: TRBD1
v_call: TRBV28
clone_size: NA
j_call: TRBJ1-4
cdr3_nt: TGTGCCAGCGGTTTAGGCATCTTCGGACAGGAAGAGGGTGAAAAACTGTTTTTT
cdr3_aa: CASGLGIFGQEEGEKLFF

d_call: TRBD2
v_call: TRBV25-1
clone_size: NA
j_call: TRBJ2-2
cdr3_nt: TGTGCCAGCAGTGAACTCCCTAGCGGGAGATACACCGGGGAGCTGTTTTTT
cdr3_aa: CASSELPSGRYTGELFF

d_call: NA
v_call: TRBV6-1
clone_size: NA
j_call: TRBJ1-6
cdr3_nt: TGTGCCAGCAGAGTGACAGGAGGAAATTCACCCCTCCACTTT
cdr3_aa: CASRVTGGNSPLHF

d_call: NA
v_call: TRBV7-2
clone_size: NA
j_call: TRBJ2-1
cdr3_nt: TGTGCCAGCAGCCAAGGAACCTACAATGAGCAGTTCTTC
cdr3_aa: CASSQGTYNEQFF

d_call: NA
v_call: TRBV11-2
clone_size: NA
j_call: TRBJ1-6
cdr3_nt: TGTGCCAGCAGCTTTACCGGGACTGAGTATTCACCCCTCCACTTT
cdr3_aa: CASSFTGTEYSPLHF

d_call: NA
v_call: TRBV7-8
clone_size: NA
j_call: TRBJ2-5
cdr3_nt: TGTGCCAGCAGCTTAGGGTCAACCCAGTACTTC
cdr3_aa: CASSLGSTQYF

d_call: TRBD2
v_call: TRBV11-3
clone_size: NA
j_call: TRBJ2-3
cdr3_nt: TGTGCCAGCAGCCAAGGGACTAGCGGGAGGACAGATACGCAGTATTTT
cdr3_aa: CASSQGTSGRTDTQYF

d_call: NA
v_call: TRBV19
clone_size: NA
j_call: TRBJ2-1
cdr3_nt: TGTGCCAGTAGTATAAGCTGGCGGGGACGCTCCTACAATGAGCAGTTCTTC
cdr3_aa: CASSISWRGRSYNEQFF

d_call: NA
v_call: TRBV7-9
clone_size: once
j_call: TRBJ1-6
cdr3_nt: TGTGCCAGCAGCTTCTGGGGGTATAATTCACCCCTCCACTTT
cdr3_aa: CASSFWGYNSPLHF

d_call: NA
v_call: TRBV7-2
clone_size: NA
j_call: TRBJ2-7
cdr3_nt: TGTGCCAGCAGGGGCTCCTACGAGCAGTACTTC
cdr3_aa: CASRGSYEQYF

d_call: NA
v_call: TRBV2
clone_size: NA
j_call: TRBJ1-4
cdr3_nt: TGTGCCAGCTCTTCGGGGGCGTGGGGGGAAAAACTGTTTTTT
cdr3_aa: CASSSGAWGEKLFF

d_call: NA
v_call: TRBV4-1
clone_size: NA
j_call: TRBJ2-7
cdr3_nt: TGCGCCAGCAGCCAAGAAGTTGTGGGGGTCTACGAGCAGTACTTC
cdr3_aa: CASSQEVVGVYEQYF

d_call: NA
v_call: TRBV9
clone_size: NA
j_call: TRBJ1-2
cdr3_nt: TGTGCCAGCAGCATTACGACAGATAACTATGGCTACACCTTC
cdr3_aa: CASSITTDNYGYTF

d_call: NA
v_call: TRBV30
clone_size: once
j_call: TRBJ1-4
cdr3_nt: TGTGCCTGGAGGGGGAGGGGATATGAAAAACTGTTTTTT
cdr3_aa: CAWRGRGYEKLFF

d_call: TRBD1
v_call: TRBV19
clone_size: NA
j_call: TRBJ1-5
cdr3_nt: TGTGCCAGTAGTATAGGGGACAGGGTAAGTCAGCCCCAGCATTTT
cdr3_aa: CASSIGDRVSQPQHF

d_call: TRBD1
v_call: TRBV2
clone_size: NA
j_call: TRBJ2-2
cdr3_nt: TGTGCCAGCAGTGGCAGGGGGTCGGACACCGGGGAGCTGTTTTTT
cdr3_aa: CASSGRGSDTGELFF

d_call: TRBD1
v_call: TRBV6-1
clone_size: few
j_call: TRBJ1-6
cdr3_nt: TGTGCCACCCTGGACAGGGGAGATTCACCCCTCCACTTT
cdr3_aa: CATLDRGDSPLHF

d_call: TRBD1
v_call: TRBV11-3
clone_size: once
j_call: TRBJ2-1
cdr3_nt: TGTGCCAGCAGCTTGAATCCGGGACAGGGGAATAGGGATGAGCAGTTCTTC
cdr3_aa: CASSLNPGQGNRDEQFF

d_call: NA
v_call: TRBV6-6
clone_size: NA
j_call: TRBJ1-1
cdr3_nt: TGTGCCAGCAGTTTATCTCTCAGGGACACTGAAGCTTTCTTT
cdr3_aa: CASSLSLRDTEAFF

d_call: NA
v_call: TRBV15
clone_size: NA
j_call: TRBJ1-4
cdr3_nt: TGTGCCACCAGCAAGGGGGGAGGGGCAACTAATGAAAAACTGTTTTTT
cdr3_aa: CATSKGGGATNEKLFF

d_call: NA
v_call: TRBV4-3
clone_size: NA
j_call: TRBJ1-1
cdr3_nt: TGCGCCAGCAGCCAAGGGCAAGTGAACACTGAAGCTTTCTTT
cdr3_aa: CASSQGQVNTEAFF

d_call: NA
v_call: TRBV7-3
clone_size: NA
j_call: TRBJ2-2
cdr3_nt: TGTGCCAGCAGCTCTACAGGGACAAGAGGCGGGGAGCTGTTTTTT
cdr3_aa: CASSSTGTRGGELFF

d_call: TRBD1
v_call: TRBV2
clone_size: NA
j_call: TRBJ2-5
cdr3_nt: TGTGCCAGCGGTTGGGACAGACAAGAGACCCAGTACTTC
cdr3_aa: CASGWDRQETQYF

d_call: NA
v_call: TRBV25-1
clone_size: NA
j_call: TRBJ1-1
cdr3_nt: TGTGCCAGCAGTCTATCGAACACTGAAGCTTTCTTT
cdr3_aa: CASSLSNTEAFF

d_call: NA
v_call: TRBV4-1
clone_size: NA
j_call: TRBJ2-3
cdr3_nt: TGCGCCAGCAGCAGAGGGGGGGCGCTGGATACGCAGTATTTT
cdr3_aa: CASSRGGALDTQYF

d_call: NA
v_call: TRBV27
clone_size: once
j_call: TRBJ2-5
cdr3_nt: TGTGCCAGCAGTTTGGCGGGTTCGGTGACCCAGTACTTC
cdr3_aa: CASSLAGSVTQYF

d_call: NA
v_call: TRBV5-1
clone_size: NA
j_call: TRBJ1-6
cdr3_nt: TGCGCCAGCAGCTTGGGACAGCCTAATTCACCCCTCCACTTT
cdr3_aa: CASSLGQPNSPLHF

d_call: NA
v_call: TRBV7-3
clone_size: NA
j_call: TRBJ1-1
cdr3_nt: TGTGCCAGCAGCACCGGAGGGGGGTGGACTGAAGCTTTCTTT
cdr3_aa: CASSTGGGWTEAFF

d_call: NA
v_call: TRBV19
clone_size: many
j_call: TRBJ1-2
cdr3_nt: TGTGCCAGTAGTATATCCCAGGGGTTGTCCTATGGCTACACCTTC
cdr3_aa: CASSISQGLSYGYTF

d_call: NA
v_call: TRBV7-9
clone_size: NA
j_call: TRBJ2-1
cdr3_nt: TGTGCCAGCAGCTTAGACGCTGAGCAGTTCTTC
cdr3_aa: CASSLDAEQFF